This T cell receptor (beta chain) is from a study of blood T cell repertoires in COVID-19. Study overall: Spain, Italy and the United States supplied samples that represented acute and convalescent COVID-19. The analysed material was cDNA or gDNA that came from T cells, B-cell-depleted T cells, or PBMCs.

Looked up from germline, CDR1 is MNHEY and CDR2 is SVGAGI. The CDR3 is 15 residues long. V lost 4 bases and J 9 bases, leaving 19 bases between the germline ends. Original methodology: Reference gene primer amplification gave nucleated cell count estimates. TCRdb keeps only in-frame clones here, not all; method: immunoSEQ multiplex PCR. V and J calls and clone size are copied from that table; D and trimming were computed from the DNA. Among approximately 300,000 clones, about 82% were seen once, and the ten largest hold around 3.7%. The TCR originated in a woman in her forties or fifties with active or convalescent COVID-19. The chain recombines TRBV6-5 with TRBJ2-1; possibly TRBD2 for D (6 bases). The sample comprised peripheral blood. The CDR3 DNA follows: TGTGCCAGCAGTTCACAACCGGGACTCTCAAGTGAGCAGTTCTTC. Amino acid sequence: CASSSQPGLSSEQFF.